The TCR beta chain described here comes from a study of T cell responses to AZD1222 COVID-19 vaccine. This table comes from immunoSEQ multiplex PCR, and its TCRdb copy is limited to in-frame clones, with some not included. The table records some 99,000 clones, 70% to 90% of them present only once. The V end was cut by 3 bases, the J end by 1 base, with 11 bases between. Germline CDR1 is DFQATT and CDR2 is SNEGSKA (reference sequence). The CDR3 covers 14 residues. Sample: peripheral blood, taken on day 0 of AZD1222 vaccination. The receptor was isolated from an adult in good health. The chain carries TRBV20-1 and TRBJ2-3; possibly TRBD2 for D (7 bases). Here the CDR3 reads CSASRGGRTDTQYF. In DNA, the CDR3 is TGCAGTGCTAGTCGCGGGGGCCGCACAGATACGCAGTATTTT.